This record concerns one TCR beta chain sequence. Its antigen remains undetermined. No base qualities exist here, and no much larger clone lies one base off it. The donors were about 40 Caucasian individuals from Russia, aged roughly 6 to 100 years, who were systemically healthy. Each donor gave ten milliliters of peripheral blood, drawn into EDTA-treated Vacutainer tubes. PBMCs were isolated by Ficoll-Paque density-gradient centrifugation, with at least 6 million obtained per sample. Trizol reagent was used to extract total RNA from PBMCs, with at least 5 micrograms per sample. For every donor, flow cytometry on a PBMC aliquot measured the percentage of naive CD45RAhigh/CD27high T cells. This entry comes from a study of blood T cells in healthy people across ages (dated by TCRdb to between 2014 and 2016). For context, the study as a whole: Template switching captured roughly one uniquely barcoded TCR beta cDNA molecule per two T cells in model experiments. The study measured age-related changes in TCR beta repertoire diversity using deep sequencing normalized with unique cDNA molecular identifiers. The donors were split into four age groups: young (average 16 years), middle-aged (roughly 39), aged (more than 55) and long-lived (approximately 80). To avoid experimental bias, donors of different ages were distributed randomly across sequencing lanes. The study analyzed two additional independent replicas of 1 million unique cDNA reads from the same blood draw for two donors, one aged 18 to 30 and one aged 80 or older. Overall results and qualifications from the work: Compared with the aged group, the long-lived group had more naive CD4+ T cells, fewer expanded clones and increased TCR diversity, a pattern suggesting age selection. Because the CMV infection status of the donors was unknown, age-related changes in expanded clonotypes may potentially have been confounded. There was a strong correlation between observed TCR beta diversity and the percentage of naive T cells measured by flow cytometry. Observed TCR beta diversity per million T cells fell roughly linearly with age, and a significant reduction was already apparent by age roughly 40. Estimates of total diversity based on one million sequenced T cells were considered lower bounds and underestimates. Because profiling used bulk unsorted PBMCs, naive and antigen-experienced compartments could not be compared conclusively.

Receptor libraries were prepared by 5' RACE. The instrument given in TCRdb is Illumina HiSeq 2500. A second 7 to 11 cycle PCR used a sample-barcoded 5' primer and a J-beta primer mix. A unique molecular identifier was introduced onto each TCR beta cDNA molecule by a template-switch 5' adaptor carrying 12 random nucleotides. Each sample yielded at least 2.5 million CDR3-containing paired-end reads. First-strand cDNA synthesis was performed from all RNA using the Mint cDNA synthesis kit, with priming by a TRBC-specific oligonucleotide. After uracil-DNA glycosylase treatment, a first 18-cycle PCR used universal primers M1SS and BC2_uni_R on all cDNA. Per the source publication's procedure: Normalization of each sample was performed by random selection of 1 million high-quality reads, each carrying a distinct molecular identifier. Reads with shared molecular identifiers were discarded instead of being binned into consensus sequences. MiTCR, set to a Q25 quality threshold and the strictest error-elimination algorithm, was used for CDR3 identification, clonotype clustering and error correction. Lower-bound total TCR beta diversity was estimated with a nonparametric unseen species model using Euler transformation. TCRdb applied fastp at Q25 and MiXCR to the public reads, then kept only in-frame beta chains. For every CDR3 protein sequence, its rows merge into one entry that carries the most common genes and DNA. The V and J calls were determined by TCRdb, not by the authors. This sample holds 590,000 or so distinct CDR3 sequences; roughly 30% were observed only once. The ten largest clonotypes hold around 14% of the sample.

Sequences SQVTM (CDR1) and ANQGSEA (CDR2) are obtained from the germline V gene. Cut back by 7 bases and 3 bases, the V and J ends lie 13 bases apart. The CDR3 holds 13 amino acids from the cysteine to the phenylalanine. Kept here is only the CDR3 DNA, which spans 39 bases and is read in frame from base 1. The chain joins TRBV29-1 to TRBJ2-1; the D gene is perhaps TRBD2, from 7 matching bases. The sequenced sample consisted of blood. This TCR was recovered from an elderly woman in good health. The CDR3 region has the sequence CSAGGGGYNEQFF. The nucleotides are TGCAGCGCGGGGGGAGGGGGCTACAATGAGCAGTTCTTC.